The 4 T cell receptor beta chains given below trace back to one sample, sequenced in a study of T cell responses to AZD1222 COVID-19 vaccine. Sequencing used immunoSEQ multiplex PCR; TCRdb keeps in-frame clones, though not all of them. This sample has over 100,000 clones, with approximately 86% found just once. This sample comprised peripheral blood, obtained on day 0 of AZD1222 vaccination. Source of these receptors: an adult in good health.

The chain employs TRBV6-1 and TRBJ1-1, with no clear D. CDR1 is MNHNS and CDR2 is SASEGT in the germline V gene. The CDR3 has 16 amino acids. V was shortened by 6 bases and J by 4 bases, with 21 bases between the two germline ends. Here the CDR3 reads CASRESPRVLGTEAFF. CDR3 coding DNA: TGTGCCAGCAGAGAATCCCCCCGGGTCCTCGGCACTGAAGCTTTCTTT.

The V call is TRBV5-8, the J call TRBJ2-6; unclear D gene. CDR3 length: 13 residues. The V and J ends lost 4 bases and 2 bases respectively, with 4 bases between them. CDR1 is SGHTS, CDR2 YDEGEE, per germline. CDR3 nucleotides: TGTGCCAGCAGCCTGACTGGGGCCAACGTCCTGACTTTC. Translated, it gives CASSLTGANVLTF. The full variable domain, its missing parts supplied by reference TRBV5-8 and TRBJ2-6, is EAGVTQSPTHLIKTRGQQATLRCSPISGHTSVYWYQQALGLGLQFLLWYDEGEERNRGNFPPRFSGRQFPNYSSELNVNALELEDSALYLCASSLTGANVLTFGAGSRLTVL.

This clone turned up a few times. This sequence joins TRBV27 and TRBJ2-7; D tentatively reads TRBD1 or TRBD2 (6 bases each). Germline V gene lookup returns CDR1 MNHEY and CDR2 SMNVEV (reference sequence). The CDR3 totals 12 residues. V was cut by 6 bases and J by 5 bases, with 11 bases left in between. The CDR3 DNA is TGTGCCAGCAGGACGGGGGCCCACGAGCAGTACTTC. Protein: CASRTGAHEQYF.

The V and J genes are TRBV19 and TRBJ1-2; 9 nucleotides line up with TRBD1. J was trimmed by 5 bases and V by 5 bases; bases with no gene match: 15. CDR1 is LNHDA, CDR2 SQIVND, per germline (reference sequence). There are 17 residues in the CDR3. DNA of the CDR3: TGTGCCAGTAGTCAAATCCAGTCCGGGACAGGGTTATATGGCTACACCTTC. Translated, it gives CASSQIQSGTGLYGYTF.